Shown below are 32 T cell receptor beta chains from a single sample sequenced in a study of control samples from healthy donors and cancer patients. Profiling relied on immunoSEQ multiplex PCR, and the TCRdb table lists in-frame clones only, not all of them. Here the sample spans 150,000 or so clones, roughly 90% being singletons. Sequencing used blood. These TCRs come from a woman aged 50 to 65 in good health.

The gene calls are TRBV19 and TRBJ1-5; TRBD1 matches 12 bases. The CDR3 length is 18 residues. In germline, CDR1 is LNHDA, CDR2 SQIVND (reference sequence). J gave up 6 bases and V 7 bases, and 16 bases lay outside the gene matches. Here the CDR3 DNA reads TGTGCCAGTACTGCAGGAGGGACAGGGGGCGTAGAGGGTCAGCCCCAGCATTTT. This codes for CASTAGGTGGVEGQPQHF.

The rearrangement joins TRBV6-1 to TRBJ1-2; D is undetermined. The CDR3 is 12 residues long. Looked up from germline, CDR1 is MNHNS and CDR2 is SASEGT. Trimming cost V 2 bases and J 5 bases, with 6 bases left between them. Here the CDR3 reads CASSEIRYGYTF. CDR3 DNA: TGTGCCAGCAGTGAAATACGGTATGGCTACACCTTC.

The rearrangement uses TRBV2 and TRBJ1-2; D is possibly TRBD1 (6 bases). The germline CDR1 and CDR2 sequences are SNHLY and FYNNEI. The CDR3 is made up of 14 amino acids. The germline V and J ends were trimmed by 3 bases and 5 bases, with 13 bases remaining between them. The CDR3 loop is CASSEDGQRYGYTF. The DNA of the CDR3 is TGTGCCAGCAGTGAGGATGGACAGAGATATGGCTACACCTTC.

V usage is TRBV5-6 and J usage is TRBJ2-3; D not certain. The V end was cut by 0 bases, the J end by 7 bases, with 18 bases between. This CDR3 region has 16 residues. The germline V gene encodes CDR1 SGHDT and CDR2 YYEEEE. The CDR3 bases are TGTGCCAGCAGCTTGGGGTATAGTCCCCTCACCCATACGCAGTATTTT. Amino acids: CASSLGYSPLTHTQYF.

The V gene is TRBV10-3, the J gene TRBJ2-1, with TRBD1 identical over 8 bases. Trimming cost V 10 bases and J 10 bases; bases outside gene matches: 15. Germline V lookup: CDR1 ENHRY, CDR2 SYGVKD. The CDR3 has 14 residues. This CDR3 reads CATRTGPSGGEQFF. The CDR3 DNA is TGTGCCACAAGGACAGGGCCCTCGGGTGGGGAGCAGTTCTTC.

The DNA for the CDR3 is TGTGCCAGCGATTGGGACAGAATGAACACTGAAGCTTTCTTT. Protein product: CASDWDRMNTEAFF. The chain links TRBV28 to TRBJ1-1; 7 bases map to TRBD1. Germline-derived CDR1 and CDR2 are MDHEN and SYDVKM. The CDR3 has 14 amino acids. Germline trimming cut 8 bases from V and 0 bases from J; bases unmatched to any gene: 6.

The chain has TRBV7-2 and TRBJ2-5; TRBD2 matches 7 bases. V gave up 0 bases and J gave up 0 bases; unmatched junction bases: 4. Germline V gene data show CDR1 as SGHTA and CDR2 as FQGNSA. The CDR3 has 16 amino acids. CDR3 region: CASSLASSGNQETQYF. CDR3 nucleotide sequence: TGTGCCAGCAGCTTAGCGTCTAGCGGAAACCAAGAGACCCAGTACTTC.

The V gene is TRBV19, the J gene TRBJ2-7; TRBD1 matches 10 bases. Germline V CDR1 and CDR2: LNHDA, SQIVND (reference sequence). CDR3 length: 14 amino acids. Trimming at V came to 4 bases and at J to 2 bases, leaving 2 bases not matched to a gene. The CDR3 DNA reads TGTGCCAGTAGTAGACAGGGGGCGCCCTACGAGCAGTACTTC. Translating it yields CASSRQGAPYEQYF.

The chain joins TRBV28 to TRBJ2-7; 10 bases line up with TRBD1. Germline CDR1 MDHEN, CDR2 SYDVKM. The CDR3 is 14 residues long. Trimming cost V 10 bases and J 5 bases; bases outside gene matches: 11. In DNA form, the CDR3 reads TGTGCCACCCACTCGACAGGGGGCGGGAACGAGCAGTACTTC. It yields the protein CATHSTGGGNEQYF.

This chain uses TRBV7-2 with TRBJ2-6; D uncertain. V was pared by 1 base and J by 11 bases, with 9 bases between. The CDR3 contains 13 residues. Looked up from germline, CDR1 is SGHTA and CDR2 is FQGNSA. CDR3 sequence: CASSLGVGDVLTF. The CDR3 DNA is TGTGCCAGCAGCTTAGGGGTTGGCGACGTCCTGACTTTC.

V is TRBV29-1 and J is TRBJ1-1; D possibly corresponds to TRBD1 (6 bases). CDR1 and CDR2 from the germline V gene are SQVTM and ANQGSEA. The CDR3 contains 13 residues. The V gene lost 7 bases and the J gene lost 3 bases, with 15 bases spanning the gap. The CDR3 sequence is CSAARGLDTEAFF. In DNA form, the CDR3 reads TGCAGCGCGGCGAGGGGGTTAGACACTGAAGCTTTCTTT. Combining the CDR3 with reference TRBV29-1 and TRBJ1-1 gives the whole variable domain SAVISQKPSRDICQRGTSLTIQCQVDSQVTMMFWYRQQPGQSLTLIATANQGSEATYESGFVIDKFPISRPNLTFSTLTVSNMSPEDSSIYLCSAARGLDTEAFFGQGTRLTVV.

J is TRBJ2-3 and V is TRBV5-6; 9 nucleotides align to TRBD2. The length of the CDR3 is 17 residues. V lost 2 bases to trimming and J lost 2 bases; unmatched junction nucleotides: 9. CDR1 and CDR2 (germline): SGHDT, YYEEEE. The CDR3 loop is CASSFPGLASDTDTQYF. In nucleotides, the CDR3 is TGTGCCAGCAGCTTCCCCGGACTAGCGTCCGACACAGATACGCAGTATTTT.

The chain recombines TRBV4-2 with TRBJ1-3, with 10 bases lining up with TRBD1. This CDR3 is 16 amino acids long. Germline CDR1 reads LGHNA; CDR2 reads YNFKEQ. With 2 bases clipped from V and 4 bases from J, the junction kept 5 bases outside the gene matches. The CDR3 reads CASSQSGTGDGNTIYF. DNA of the CDR3: TGTGCCAGCAGCCAATCCGGGACAGGGGACGGAAACACCATATATTTT.

The genes are TRBV27 and TRBJ2-7; D remains ambiguous. This CDR3 spans 13 amino acids. Germline assignment: CDR1 MNHEY and CDR2 SMNVEV (reference sequence). V was trimmed by 8 bases and J by 9 bases, leaving 20 bases between them. CDR3 sequence: CASASYLEGWQYF. The CDR3 bases are TGTGCCAGCGCCTCTTACCTGGAAGGATGGCAGTACTTC.

This chain joins TRBV6-1 and TRBJ2-3; 9 nucleotides line up with TRBD1. The germline V gene encodes CDR1 MNHNS and CDR2 SASEGT. The J segment lost 10 bases and the V segment lost 4 bases, leaving 18 bases of the junction unmatched. The CDR3 extends over 17 amino acids. The DNA for the CDR3 is TGTGCCAGCAGTGTCAACAGGGGGCGCGGGGCGGGACCCCCGCAGTATTTT. Translating it yields CASSVNRGRGAGPPQYF.

This rearrangement joins TRBV7-2 to TRBJ1-5; tentatively, D is TRBD1 (6 bases). This CDR3 comprises 15 residues. Germline CDR1 is SGHTA and CDR2 is FQGNSA. The V gene lost 5 bases and the J gene lost 7 bases, with 18 bases spanning the gap. CDR3 nucleotides: TGTGCCAGCAGCCTCCTCCAGGGGATGGGCCAGCCCCAGCATTTT. Its protein product is CASSLLQGMGQPQHF.

In this sample, this clone turned up once. V gene TRBV6-1 combines with J gene TRBJ2-2; 7 bases are shared with TRBD1. The J segment lost 4 bases and the V segment lost 2 bases, leaving 4 bases of the junction unmatched. The CDR3 consists of 15 residues. Germline lookup yields CDR1 MNHNS and CDR2 SASEGT. CDR3 loop: CASSEPGQATGELFF. CDR3 DNA: TGTGCCAGCAGTGAACCTGGACAGGCCACCGGGGAGCTGTTTTTT.

The CDR3 is CASSESGASTEAFF. CDR3 nucleotides: TGTGCCAGCAGTGAATCAGGGGCGTCCACTGAAGCTTTCTTT. This sequence joins TRBV6-4 and TRBJ1-1, with a weak D call TRBD1 (6 bases). Per the germline V gene, CDR1 is MRHNA and CDR2 is SNTAGT. There are 14 residues in the CDR3. V was pared by 3 bases and J by 4 bases, with 12 bases between.

This clone was observed a handful of times. The V and J genes are TRBV5-1 and TRBJ2-7; D unresolved. CDR3 size: 13 residues. In germline, CDR1 is SGHRS, CDR2 YFSETQ. Trimming removed 0 bases at V and 5 bases at J, with 9 bases between. CDR3 DNA: TGCGCCAGCAGCTTGGAAGGGAATCACGAGCAGTACTTC. This encodes CASSLEGNHEQYF.

Concerning this clone itself: Other DNA sequences in the sample encode the same CDR3. The rearrangement uses TRBV27 and TRBJ2-1, with a weak D call TRBD2 (6 bases). The CDR3 covers 15 residues. Trimming removed 2 bases from V and 4 bases from J, with 12 bases in between. Germline CDR1 MNHEY, CDR2 SMNVEV (reference sequence). The CDR3 sequence is CASSLGTGGYNEQFF. In DNA form, the CDR3 reads TGTGCCAGCAGTTTAGGAACCGGGGGATACAATGAGCAGTTCTTC.

The chain couples TRBV30 to TRBJ1-4, with 12 bases identical to TRBD1. The length of the CDR3 is 17 residues. The ends lost 5 bases at V and 0 bases at J; junction bases unmatched: 7. Germline lookup yields CDR1 GTSNPN and CDR2 SVGIG (reference sequence). CDR3: CAWGGTGGFATNEKLFF. CDR3 bases: TGTGCCTGGGGGGGGACAGGGGGCTTCGCAACTAATGAAAAACTGTTTTTT.

V and J are TRBV7-9 and TRBJ1-1; D is ambiguous. This CDR3 contains 17 residues. Between the trimmed V and J ends, which lost 5 bases and 1 base, there was a span of 20 bases. Germline CDR1 and CDR2: SEHNR and FQNEAQ (reference sequence). Here the CDR3 DNA reads TGTGCCAGCAGCCCCCACTTATCGAGCCCAGGGAACACTGAAGCTTTCTTT. Amino acids: CASSPHLSSPGNTEAFF.

The chain is built from TRBV18 and TRBJ1-4, with 10 bases lining up with TRBD1. The CDR3 extends over 16 amino acids. Trimming cost V 6 bases and J 3 bases; bases outside gene matches: 7. Germline CDR1 and CDR2: KGHSH and LQKENI. This CDR3 reads CASSYDRGQANEKLFF. The CDR3 DNA is TGTGCCAGCTCTTACGACAGGGGGCAAGCTAATGAAAAACTGTTTTTT. Supplemented by reference TRBV18 and TRBJ1-4, the full variable domain reads NAGVMQNPRHLVRRRGQEARLRCSPMKGHSHVYWYRQLPEEGLKFMVYLQKENIIDESGMPKERFSAEFPKEGPSILRIQQVVRGDSAAYFCASSYDRGQANEKLFFGSGTQLSVL.

The chain carries TRBV5-6 and TRBJ2-7; D is unclear. Germline V gene sequence: CDR1 SGHDT, CDR2 YYEEEE. CDR3 size: 12 residues. Trimming left V 4 bases short and J 2 bases short, with 7 bases between. As DNA, the CDR3 is TGTGCCAGCAGCCACAGCCCCTACGAGCAGTACTTC. It yields the protein CASSHSPYEQYF.

This rearrangement joins TRBV5-4 to TRBJ1-1; TRBD1 agrees at 9 bases. V lost 3 bases to trimming and J lost 5 bases; unmatched junction nucleotides: 8. The CDR3 sequence is 15 residues long. CDR1 SGHNT and CDR2 YYREEE come from the germline V gene (reference sequence). CDR3 DNA sequence: TGTGCCAGCAGCTGGGGGACAGGGAGGACGACTGAAGCTTTCTTT. Its protein product is CASSWGTGRTTEAFF.

This clone came up a few times. One end of the junction varies from germline; a read error may be responsible. The CDR3 protein is CASSLGDRRNSPLHF. The CDR3 DNA reads TGTGCCAGCAGTTTAGGGGACAGGAGGAATTCACCCCTCCACTTT. The chain joins TRBV7-2 to TRBJ1-6, with TRBD1 matching 8 bases. The germline V gene encodes CDR1 SGHTA and CDR2 FQGNSA. This CDR3 region has 15 residues.

This sequence joins TRBV20-1 and TRBJ2-1; TRBD2 might be the D (5 bases). This CDR3 is built from 11 residues. Germline V lookup: CDR1 DFQATT, CDR2 SNEGSKA (reference sequence). V lost 5 bases, J lost 5 bases, and 7 bases lay in between. CDR3 amino acids: CSAERNNEQFF. The CDR3 DNA reads as TGCAGTGCTGAGCGGAACAATGAGCAGTTCTTC.

The chain has TRBV11-2 and TRBJ2-7; D perhaps matches TRBD1 (6 bases). V lost 6 bases and J lost 3, with 21 bases in between. This CDR3 is 16 amino acids long. Looked up from germline, CDR1 is SGHAT and CDR2 is FQNNGV. CDR3 protein: CASSRTSGQNIYEQYF. The DNA for the CDR3 is TGTGCCAGCAGTCGAACCTCGGGACAAAATATCTACGAGCAGTACTTC.

The chain links TRBV7-9 to TRBJ2-1; D uncertain. Germline-derived CDR1 and CDR2 are SEHNR and FQNEAQ (reference sequence). This CDR3 contains 16 residues. V was shortened by 2 bases and J by 2 bases, with 13 bases between the two germline ends. CDR3 in amino acids: CASSLYAQYPYNEQFF. The CDR3 DNA sequence: TGTGCCAGCAGCTTATACGCTCAGTATCCCTACAATGAGCAGTTCTTC.

This clone showed up many times. The chain links TRBV5-4 to TRBJ1-1; D is undetermined. V was trimmed by 0 bases and J by 3 bases, leaving 9 bases between them. The CDR3 totals 14 residues. CDR1 is SGHNT, CDR2 YYREEE, per germline (reference sequence). The CDR3 here is CASSLDSDHTEAFF. The CDR3 DNA follows: TGTGCCAGCAGCTTGGATTCGGACCACACTGAAGCTTTCTTT.

The DNA for the CDR3 is TGTGCCAGCAGTCCATATGCCGGGACTAGCGTCGATACGCAGTATTTT. Encoded protein: CASSPYAGTSVDTQYF. The chain joins TRBV28 to TRBJ2-3; 10 bases align to TRBD2. CDR3 size: 16 residues. Germline CDR1 MDHEN, CDR2 SYDVKM. Unmatched junction bases numbered 11, after V lost 5 bases and J lost 6 bases.

The V gene is TRBV4-1, the J gene TRBJ1-1, with 7 bases lining up with TRBD1. This CDR3 contains 16 residues. CDR1 and CDR2 from the germline V gene are MGHRA and YSYEKL. The ends lost 0 bases at V and 1 base at J; junction bases unmatched: 5. Here the CDR3 reads CASSQEGGGTNTEAFF. The DNA of the CDR3 is TGCGCCAGCAGCCAAGAAGGGGGCGGCACGAACACTGAAGCTTTCTTT.